This TCR beta chain derives from a study of tumor-infiltrating lymphocytes in oesophageal squamous cell carcinoma. This clonotype was seen repeatedly, ten times or more. The CDR3 runs 15 residues. The V gene's germline CDR1 is SGHKS and CDR2 YYEKEE (reference sequence). V gave up 2 bases and J gave up 4 bases, with 13 bases separating them. MiXCR, run by TCRdb on the PCR reads, gives a single entry per CDR3 protein. The sample yields more than 3,000 distinct CDR3 sequences, 16% seen once. The TCR originated in a male donor with esophageal squamous cell carcinoma. The sequencing input was esophageal tumor tissue. The V call is TRBV5-5, the J call TRBJ1-3; D is unresolved. The CDR3 spells CASSFLPWRGNTIYF. DNA for the CDR3: TGTGCCAGCAGCTTTCTCCCTTGGAGAGGAAACACCATATATTTT.